This T cell receptor (beta chain) was identified during a study of T cells in Graves' hyperthyroidism and ophthalmopathy. Researchers took RNA transcripts and amplified the TCR beta CDR3 regions from them. HTBI primers were the set used in a first-round RT-PCR of the TCR CDR3. Via MiXCR, TCRdb re-called the multiplex PCR reads, giving one row per CDR3 protein. The sample carries approximately 600,000 distinct CDR3 sequences, roughly 20% recorded once. As for this clonotype: This could be a read error, since a much larger clone is one nucleotide away.

Diagnosis rested on symptoms, serum thyroxine and TRAb, thyroid ultrasound, and orbital computed tomography. Germline CDR1 is SEHNR and CDR2 is FQNEAQ (reference sequence). The CDR3 loop spans 16 amino acids. V trimming: 7 bases; J trimming: 4 bases; junction bases outside the gene matches: 15. V usage is TRBV7-9 and J usage is TRBJ1-2; TRBD1 aligns across 7 bases. The receptor was isolated from a young man with Graves' ophthalmopathy. Sequencing was performed on blood. CDR3 region: CASIDRQGPEPYGYTF. The CDR3 DNA sequence: TGTGCCAGCATCGACCGACAGGGACCTGAACCCTATGGCTACACCTTC.